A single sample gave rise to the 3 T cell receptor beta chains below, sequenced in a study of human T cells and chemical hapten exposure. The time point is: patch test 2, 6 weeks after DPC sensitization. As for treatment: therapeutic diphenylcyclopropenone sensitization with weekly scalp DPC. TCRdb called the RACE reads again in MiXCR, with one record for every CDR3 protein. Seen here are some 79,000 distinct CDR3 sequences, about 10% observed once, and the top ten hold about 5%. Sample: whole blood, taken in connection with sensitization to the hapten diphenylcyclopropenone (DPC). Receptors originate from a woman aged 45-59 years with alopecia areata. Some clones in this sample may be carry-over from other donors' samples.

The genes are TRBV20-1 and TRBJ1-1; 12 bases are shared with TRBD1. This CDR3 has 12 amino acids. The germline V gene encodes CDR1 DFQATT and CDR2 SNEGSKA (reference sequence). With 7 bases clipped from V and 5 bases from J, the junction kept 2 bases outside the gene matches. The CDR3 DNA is TGCAGTGGGGACAGGGGGCAAACTGAAGCTTTCTTT. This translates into CSGDRGQTEAFF.

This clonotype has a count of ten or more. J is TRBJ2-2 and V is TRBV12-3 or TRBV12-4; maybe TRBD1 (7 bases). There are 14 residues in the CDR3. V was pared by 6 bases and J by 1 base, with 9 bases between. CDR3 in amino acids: CASRRDRNTGELFF. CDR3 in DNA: TGTGCCAGCAGGCGGGACAGGAACACCGGGGAGCTGTTTTTT.

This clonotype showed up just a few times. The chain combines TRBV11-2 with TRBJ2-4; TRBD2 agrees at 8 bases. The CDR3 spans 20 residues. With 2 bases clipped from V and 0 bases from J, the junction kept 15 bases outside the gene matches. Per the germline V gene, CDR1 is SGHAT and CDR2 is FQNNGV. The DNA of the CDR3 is TGTGCCAGCAGCTTAAGGTTTGGAGCGGGAGTAAATCTAGCCAAAAACATTCAGTACTTC. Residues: CASSLRFGAGVNLAKNIQYF.